This is a list of T cell receptor beta chains from one sample in a study of CD4 T cells in relation to SARS-CoV-2 and coronaviruses. No antigen has been assigned to these receptors. TCRdb's table, derived via immunoSEQ multiplex PCR, lists solely in-frame clones and lacks some. The table has approximately 17,000 clones, roughly 80% seen once. Sample: CD4+ T cells from PBMCs, cultured in vitro. The receptors originated from a human donor in good health. Each CDR3 is given with its conserved first and last residue. D genes are given only for firm matches. Size is omitted from some rows. Given values are once, few, many or a class for expanded clones.

j_gene,abundance,v_gene,d_gene,CDR3aa,CDR3nt
TRBJ2-7,NA,TRBV5-4,NA,CASSPAPGRRYEQYF,TGTGCCAGCAGTCCAGCGCCGGGACGTCGGTACGAGCAGTACTTC
TRBJ2-7,NA,TRBV11-2,TRBD1,CASTRGGTPSYEQYF,TGTGCCAGCACTCGAGGGGGCACCCCCTCCTACGAGCAGTACTTC
TRBJ2-3,NA,TRBV14,TRBD2,CASSQRTSGSDTQYF,TGTGCCAGCAGCCAACGGACTAGCGGATCAGATACGCAGTATTTT
TRBJ2-3,NA,TRBV5-1,NA,CASSQLGSTDTQYF,TGCGCCAGCAGCCAGTTAGGTAGCACAGATACGCAGTATTTT
TRBJ2-5,NA,TRBV6-2/TRBV6-3,NA,CASSRPTGSGQETQYF,TGTGCCAGCAGTCGTCCAACAGGGAGTGGGCAAGAGACCCAGTACTTC
TRBJ2-7,NA,TRBV19,NA,CASSIEGQGDYEQYF,TGTGCCAGTAGTATAGAGGGCCAGGGCGACTACGAGCAGTACTTC
TRBJ2-1,NA,TRBV7-2,TRBD2,CASSLGLAGYNEQFF,TGTGCCAGCAGCTTAGGACTAGCGGGGTACAATGAGCAGTTCTTC
TRBJ1-1,NA,TRBV3-1/TRBV3-2,TRBD1,CASSRGTANTEAFF,TGTGCCAGCAGCCGAGGGACAGCGAACACTGAAGCTTTCTTT
TRBJ1-5,NA,TRBV15,TRBD1,CATSRDAGGYQPQHF,TGTGCCACCAGCAGAGATGCAGGGGGATATCAGCCCCAGCATTTT
TRBJ2-7,NA,TRBV5-5,TRBD1,CASSLQGYEQYF,TGTGCCAGCAGCTTACAGGGGTACGAGCAGTACTTC
TRBJ2-7,NA,TRBV13,NA,CASSQGASGGEQYF,TGTGCCAGCAGTCAAGGGGCGTCCGGGGGAGAGCAGTACTTC
TRBJ2-1,NA,TRBV19,TRBD2,CASSMGGTSGWHEQFF,TGTGCCAGTAGTATGGGCGGGACTAGCGGATGGCATGAGCAGTTCTTC
TRBJ2-5,NA,TRBV10-3,TRBD2,CAIRNGLAEGETQYF,TGTGCCATCAGGAACGGACTAGCCGAAGGAGAGACCCAGTACTTC
TRBJ2-5,NA,TRBV3-1/TRBV3-2,TRBD2,CASSQESGRTLQETQYF,TGTGCCAGCAGCCAAGAGAGCGGGAGGACTCTCCAAGAGACCCAGTACTTC
TRBJ2-1,NA,TRBV19,TRBD1,CASSTGVEQFF,TGTGCCAGTTCGACAGGGGTCGAGCAGTTCTTC
TRBJ2-5,NA,TRBV24-1,NA,CATSEWTKETQYF,TGTGCCACCAGTGAGTGGACCAAAGAGACCCAGTACTTC
TRBJ2-2,few,TRBV25-1,TRBD2,CASGGTSGTGELFF,TGTGCCAGCGGGGGGACTAGCGGCACCGGGGAGCTGTTTTTT
TRBJ2-7,NA,TRBV5-1,TRBD2,CASSLDLSPRAGSYEQYF,TGCGCCAGCAGCTTAGATTTATCGCCCCGAGCGGGATCCTACGAGCAGTACTTC
TRBJ2-3,NA,TRBV19,TRBD1,CASSLQQGGDTQYF,TGTGCCAGTAGTCTTCAACAGGGGGGAGATACGCAGTATTTT
TRBJ1-2,NA,TRBV9,NA,CASKPGLQGQGYTF,TGTGCCAGCAAACCGGGACTACAAGGTCAAGGCTACACCTTC
TRBJ1-1,NA,TRBV7-8,NA,CASSLLQGEAFF,TGTGCCAGCAGCTTACTACAGGGTGAAGCTTTCTTT
TRBJ2-5,NA,TRBV18,TRBD2,CATKGGVEETQYF,TGTGCCACCAAGGGAGGGGTTGAGGAGACCCAGTACTTC
TRBJ1-2,NA,TRBV5-4,NA,CASSLIGGYGYTF,TGTGCCAGCAGCTTAATAGGGGGGTATGGCTACACCTTC
TRBJ2-7,NA,TRBV19,NA,CASSTRTVPSYEQYF,TGTGCCAGTAGTACCCGGACAGTCCCTTCCTACGAGCAGTACTTC
TRBJ2-2,NA,TRBV7-2,NA,CASSLGTGSGGELFF,TGTGCCAGCAGCTTAGGTACAGGGTCTGGCGGGGAGCTGTTTTTT
TRBJ1-2,NA,TRBV29-1,TRBD1,CSVVNEGQTTYGYTF,TGCAGCGTTGTAAATGAGGGACAGACTACCTATGGCTACACCTTC
TRBJ2-7,NA,TRBV20-1,TRBD1,CSANDREAEQYF,TGCAGTGCTAATGACAGGGAAGCCGAGCAGTACTTC